A single sample gave rise to the 2 T cell receptor beta chains below, sequenced in a study of Graves' ophthalmopathy and Graves' hyperthyroidism. RNA served as the template for amplifying TCR beta CDR3 regions. First-round RT-PCR with HTBI primers preceded a second-round multiplex PCR. TCRdb re-analysed the multiplex PCR reads in MiXCR, keeping a single row per CDR3 protein. Here the sample spans 660,000 or so distinct CDR3 sequences, 35% to 50% being singletons. The sequenced sample was peripheral blood. The receptors shown here come from an adult man with Graves' ophthalmopathy.

Ten or more counts support this clonotype. The genes are TRBV5-8 and TRBJ2-7; TRBD1 agrees at 7 bases. The CDR3 length is 12 residues. The germline CDR1 and CDR2 sequences are SGHTS and YDEGEE. V was pared by 5 bases and J by 6 bases, with 5 bases of the junction left unmatched. The DNA for the CDR3 is TGTGCCAGCAGTCGGGACAGAGGCGAGCAGTACTTC. Its protein product is CASSRDRGEQYF.

The chain has TRBV29-1 and TRBJ2-7, with D possibly TRBD2 on 6 matching bases. Deletions cut 8 bases from V and 2 bases from J, with 13 bases between. The CDR3 length is 12 residues. From germline, CDR1 is SQVTM and CDR2 ANQGSEA. The CDR3 bases are TGCAGCTTGGTAGGAGGGACCTACGAGCAGTACTTC. It translates to CSLVGGTYEQYF.